Listed below are T cell receptor beta chains from one sample, sequenced in a study of blood T cell repertoires in COVID-19. Measured with immunoSEQ multiplex PCR; TCRdb has only the in-frame clones, and not every one. The repertoire holds around 230,000 clones, with around 80% as singletons. The sample was PBMCs or T cells enriched from blood (not recorded which). These TCRs come from a man between 40 and 49 years old who had recovered from COVID-19. The CDR3 runs from the conserved cysteine through the conserved F or W. The D gene is left open where the match is weak. Not every row has a clone size; where given, it reads once, few, many or a size class.

j_call: TRBJ2-5; v_call: TRBV3-1/TRBV3-2; cdr3_length: 16; clone_size: -; d_call: TRBD1; cdr3_nt: TGTGCCAGCAGCCAGGGACAGACACGGAGAGGAGAGACCCAGTACTTC; cdr3_aa: CASSQGQTRRGETQYF
j_call: TRBJ1-1; v_call: TRBV19; cdr3_length: 14; clone_size: once; d_call: -; cdr3_nt: TGTGCCAGTAGTAAGGCAGGGATGAACACTGAAGCTTTCTTT; cdr3_aa: CASSKAGMNTEAFF
j_call: TRBJ2-3; v_call: TRBV18; cdr3_length: 17; clone_size: -; d_call: TRBD1; cdr3_nt: TGTGCCAGCTCACTCGCCATGACAGGGGGGCTTGCCGATACGCAGTATTTT; cdr3_aa: CASSLAMTGGLADTQYF
j_call: TRBJ2-3; v_call: TRBV4-1; cdr3_length: 17; clone_size: once; d_call: TRBD2; cdr3_nt: TGCGCCAGCAGTACAGGGGTGCGGGGGGGCCGTAAAGATACGCAGTATTTT; cdr3_aa: CASSTGVRGGRKDTQYF
j_call: TRBJ2-7; v_call: TRBV5-1; cdr3_length: 16; clone_size: -; d_call: TRBD1; cdr3_nt: TGCGCCAGCAGCTTGGCTTTCGCAGGGGGCCGGTACGAGCAGTACTTC; cdr3_aa: CASSLAFAGGRYEQYF
j_call: TRBJ2-7; v_call: TRBV7-2; cdr3_length: 14; clone_size: -; d_call: -; cdr3_nt: TGTGCCAGCACCTTGGGGGGAGGACCCTACGAGCAGTACTTC; cdr3_aa: CASTLGGGPYEQYF
j_call: TRBJ2-3; v_call: TRBV5-6; cdr3_length: 14; clone_size: -; d_call: TRBD1; cdr3_nt: TGTGCCAGCAGTTTCAGACAGGGTGAAAATACGCAGTATTTT; cdr3_aa: CASSFRQGENTQYF
j_call: TRBJ1-6; v_call: TRBV5-4; cdr3_length: 14; clone_size: -; d_call: TRBD1; cdr3_nt: TGTGCCAGCAGAACAGGGGCGCAGGATTCACCCCTCCACTTT; cdr3_aa: CASRTGAQDSPLHF
j_call: TRBJ1-1; v_call: TRBV6-1; cdr3_length: 14; clone_size: -; d_call: -; cdr3_nt: TGTGCCAGCAGTGGAGCAACAGGGAACACTGAAGCTTTCTTT; cdr3_aa: CASSGATGNTEAFF
j_call: TRBJ1-2; v_call: TRBV28; cdr3_length: 13; clone_size: -; d_call: -; cdr3_nt: TGTGCCAGCACGGACACAGCTAACTATGGCTACACCTTC; cdr3_aa: CASTDTANYGYTF
j_call: TRBJ1-1; v_call: TRBV28; cdr3_length: 14; clone_size: -; d_call: TRBD1; cdr3_nt: TGTGCCAGCAGTTTCCCGAGGGACAGAGGTCTAGCTTTCTTT; cdr3_aa: CASSFPRDRGLAFF
j_call: TRBJ2-5; v_call: TRBV2; cdr3_length: 15; clone_size: -; d_call: TRBD2; cdr3_nt: TGTGCCAGCAGTGAATCACTAGCGGTCGGTGAGACCCAGTACTTC; cdr3_aa: CASSESLAVGETQYF
j_call: TRBJ1-1; v_call: TRBV10-3; cdr3_length: 13; clone_size: -; d_call: -; cdr3_nt: TGTGCCATCAGTAACCACTTGAACACTGAAGCTTTCTTT; cdr3_aa: CAISNHLNTEAFF
j_call: TRBJ1-5; v_call: TRBV2; cdr3_length: 14; clone_size: -; d_call: -; cdr3_nt: TGTGCCAGCAGGGTAGGAGGGGCTAATCAGCCCCAGCATTTT; cdr3_aa: CASRVGGANQPQHF
j_call: TRBJ1-3; v_call: TRBV28; cdr3_length: 12; clone_size: -; d_call: TRBD1; cdr3_nt: TGTGCCAGCAGTTTCAGGGGGGCCACCATATATTTT; cdr3_aa: CASSFRGATIYF
j_call: TRBJ1-1; v_call: TRBV30; cdr3_length: 14; clone_size: -; d_call: -; cdr3_nt: TGTGCCTGGAGTTTTGGACAGACCGGAACTGAAGCTTTCTTT; cdr3_aa: CAWSFGQTGTEAFF
j_call: TRBJ2-7; v_call: TRBV28; cdr3_length: 15; clone_size: -; d_call: TRBD1; cdr3_nt: TGTGCCAGCAGTCCACCTACGGGACAGGGCAACGAGCAGTACTTC; cdr3_aa: CASSPPTGQGNEQYF
j_call: TRBJ1-1; v_call: TRBV10-3; cdr3_length: 14; clone_size: -; d_call: -; cdr3_nt: TGTGCCATCAGTGAACCGGGGTTGTACACTGAAGCTTTCTTT; cdr3_aa: CAISEPGLYTEAFF
j_call: TRBJ1-6; v_call: TRBV18; cdr3_length: 15; clone_size: once; d_call: TRBD1; cdr3_nt: TGTGCCAGCTCACCGGACAGGGGGGGAAATTCACCCCTCCACTTT; cdr3_aa: CASSPDRGGNSPLHF
j_call: TRBJ1-5; v_call: TRBV3-1/TRBV3-2; cdr3_length: 14; clone_size: -; d_call: -; cdr3_nt: TGTGCCAGCAGCCAAGCTCAGGGAGGGCAGCCCCAGCATTTT; cdr3_aa: CASSQAQGGQPQHF
j_call: TRBJ1-2; v_call: TRBV9; cdr3_length: 15; clone_size: -; d_call: TRBD1; cdr3_nt: TGTGCCAGCAGCCCCCGACAGGGGCCTAGCTATGGCTACACCTTC; cdr3_aa: CASSPRQGPSYGYTF
j_call: TRBJ2-1; v_call: TRBV5-1; cdr3_length: 15; clone_size: -; d_call: TRBD2; cdr3_nt: TGCGCCAGCAGCTTGGCGCAACTAGCGGCTGCCGAGCAGTTCTTC; cdr3_aa: CASSLAQLAAAEQFF
j_call: TRBJ2-7; v_call: TRBV4-1; cdr3_length: 15; clone_size: -; d_call: -; cdr3_nt: TGCGCCAGCAGCCAAACAAGGCGGGGATCCTACGAGCAGTACTTC; cdr3_aa: CASSQTRRGSYEQYF
j_call: TRBJ2-7; v_call: TRBV28; cdr3_length: 12; clone_size: -; d_call: -; cdr3_nt: TGTGCCAGCAGTTTACTAGCGAACGAGCAGTACTTC; cdr3_aa: CASSLLANEQYF
j_call: TRBJ2-7; v_call: TRBV18; cdr3_length: 14; clone_size: few; d_call: -; cdr3_nt: TGTGCCAGCTCACCACCGACAGGAGTCTACGAGCAGTACTTC; cdr3_aa: CASSPPTGVYEQYF
j_call: TRBJ1-1; v_call: TRBV9; cdr3_length: 14; clone_size: -; d_call: -; cdr3_nt: TGTGCCAGCAGCGTAGCCCCTCTACGGACTGAAGCTTTCTTT; cdr3_aa: CASSVAPLRTEAFF
j_call: TRBJ2-2; v_call: TRBV7-9; cdr3_length: 16; clone_size: -; d_call: -; cdr3_nt: TGTGCCAGCAGCCTGTCCCTGACCGCGGGGTTAGGGGAGCTGTTTTTT; cdr3_aa: CASSLSLTAGLGELFF
j_call: TRBJ2-1; v_call: TRBV21-1; cdr3_length: 14; clone_size: -; d_call: -; cdr3_nt: TGTGCCAGCAGGAAACTAGGCAGCGGGCATGAGCAGTTCTTC; cdr3_aa: CASRKLGSGHEQFF
j_call: TRBJ1-2; v_call: TRBV28; cdr3_length: 15; clone_size: -; d_call: -; cdr3_nt: TGTGCCAGCAGCCCCTTTAATCGGTCGCCGTATGGCTACACCTTC; cdr3_aa: CASSPFNRSPYGYTF
j_call: TRBJ2-7; v_call: TRBV10-3; cdr3_length: 14; clone_size: -; d_call: TRBD1; cdr3_nt: TGTGCCATCAGTGAGTGGAGACAGGGGAGCGAGCAGTACTTC; cdr3_aa: CAISEWRQGSEQYF
j_call: TRBJ2-7; v_call: TRBV5-1; cdr3_length: 15; clone_size: once; d_call: TRBD1; cdr3_nt: TGCGCCAGCAGCCTTCCGACAGGGAGCTCCTACGAGCAGTACTTC; cdr3_aa: CASSLPTGSSYEQYF
j_call: TRBJ2-7; v_call: TRBV6-5; cdr3_length: 14; clone_size: -; d_call: -; cdr3_nt: TGTGCCAGCAGTTACTCGGATAGAAGGGGGGAGCAGTACTTC; cdr3_aa: CASSYSDRRGEQYF
j_call: TRBJ2-4; v_call: TRBV6-2/TRBV6-3; cdr3_length: 17; clone_size: -; d_call: TRBD1; cdr3_nt: TGTGCCAGCAGTTACCGTGACAGGGTTCGGGCCAAAAACATTCAGTACTTC; cdr3_aa: CASSYRDRVRAKNIQYF
j_call: TRBJ1-5; v_call: TRBV27; cdr3_length: 14; clone_size: -; d_call: TRBD1; cdr3_nt: TGTGCCAGCAGTTTCGACAGGGGTAATCAGCCCCAGCATTTT; cdr3_aa: CASSFDRGNQPQHF
j_call: TRBJ1-5; v_call: TRBV6-2/TRBV6-3; cdr3_length: 15; clone_size: once; d_call: TRBD1; cdr3_nt: TGTGCCAGCAGTTCTGGACAGGGCCCCCATCAGCCCCAGCATTTT; cdr3_aa: CASSSGQGPHQPQHF
j_call: TRBJ2-2; v_call: TRBV24-1; cdr3_length: 12; clone_size: -; d_call: -; cdr3_nt: TGTGCCACCGCGGGGTCGGTCGGGGAGCTGTTTTTT; cdr3_aa: CATAGSVGELFF
j_call: TRBJ2-7; v_call: TRBV4-1; cdr3_length: 14; clone_size: many; d_call: -; cdr3_nt: TGCGCCAGCAGCCAAGATAGGGGGTCCTACGAGCAGTACTTC; cdr3_aa: CASSQDRGSYEQYF